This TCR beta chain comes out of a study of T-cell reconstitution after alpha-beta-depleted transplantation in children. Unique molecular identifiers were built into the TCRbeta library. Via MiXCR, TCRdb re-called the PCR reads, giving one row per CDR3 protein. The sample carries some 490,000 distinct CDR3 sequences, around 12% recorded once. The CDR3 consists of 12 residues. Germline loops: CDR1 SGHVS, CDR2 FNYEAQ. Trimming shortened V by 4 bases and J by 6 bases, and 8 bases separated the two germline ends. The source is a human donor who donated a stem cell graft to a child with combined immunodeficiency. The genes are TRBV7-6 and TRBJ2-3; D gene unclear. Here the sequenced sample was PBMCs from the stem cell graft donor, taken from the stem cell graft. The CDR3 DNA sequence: TGTGCCAGCAGCTCTGATGGGGATACGCAGTATTTT. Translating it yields CASSSDGDTQYF.